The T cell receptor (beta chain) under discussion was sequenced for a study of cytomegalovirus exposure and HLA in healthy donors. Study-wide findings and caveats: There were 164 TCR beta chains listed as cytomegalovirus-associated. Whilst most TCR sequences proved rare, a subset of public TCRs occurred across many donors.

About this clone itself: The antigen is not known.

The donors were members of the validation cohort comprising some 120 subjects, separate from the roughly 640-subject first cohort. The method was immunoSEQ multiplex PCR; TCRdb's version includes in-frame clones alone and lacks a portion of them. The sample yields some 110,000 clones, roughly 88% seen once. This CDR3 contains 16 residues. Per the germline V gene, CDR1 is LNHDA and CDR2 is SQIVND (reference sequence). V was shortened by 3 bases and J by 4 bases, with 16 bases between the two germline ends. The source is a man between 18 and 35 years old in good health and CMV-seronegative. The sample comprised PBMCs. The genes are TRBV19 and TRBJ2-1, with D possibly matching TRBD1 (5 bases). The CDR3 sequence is CASSILATGLYNEQFF. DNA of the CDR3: TGTGCCAGTAGTATTCTGGCCACAGGATTATACAATGAGCAGTTCTTC. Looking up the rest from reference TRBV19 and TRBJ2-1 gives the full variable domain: DGGITQSPKYLFRKEGQNVTLSCEQNLNHDAMYWYRQDPGQGLRLIYYSQIVNDFQKGDIAEGYSVSREKKESFPLTVTSAQKNPTAFYLCASSILATGLYNEQFFGPGTRLTVL.